A selection of T cell receptor beta chains follows, all from one sample in a study of blood T cell repertoires in COVID-19. Only in-frame clones appear in the TCRdb table, and some are missing; sequencing was by immunoSEQ multiplex PCR. The table records about 300,000 clones, 85% to 90% of them present only once. Sequencing input: peripheral blood. The receptors derive from a man in his 70s with acute or convalescent COVID-19. Each CDR3 is given without its conserved first and last residue. Each record gives: J gene, V gene, CDR3 protein.

>TRBJ2-7|TRBV6-6
ASNKQGTEQY
>TRBJ2-5|TRBV5-1
ASSLDSGQETQY
>TRBJ1-4|TRBV28
ASSLFRGADRSEKLF
>TRBJ2-2|TRBV3-1/TRBV3-2
ASSPTGGFAGELF
>TRBJ1-4|TRBV18
ASSPGPANEKLF
>TRBJ1-2|TRBV19
ASSILTGGSGYT
>TRBJ2-1|TRBV6-1
ASSEQGNEQF
>TRBJ2-5|TRBV5-1
ASSLLAGVQETQY
>TRBJ2-7|TRBV28
ASRVGGGNQYEQY
>TRBJ2-7|TRBV28
ASRQQDFRSEQY
>TRBJ1-5|TRBV6-9
ASSRQGGQPQH
>TRBJ1-1|TRBV5-5
ASSFTGANTEAF
>TRBJ2-5|TRBV6-1
ASSDRQGTGETQY
>TRBJ2-7|TRBV14
ASSPSWGVPGEQY
>TRBJ1-5|TRBV19
ASSIFSTGSNQPQH
>TRBJ1-4|TRBV19
ASNTPSREKLF
>TRBJ1-1|TRBV3-1/TRBV3-2
ASSQAGGDTEAF
>TRBJ2-3|TRBV6-2/TRBV6-3
ASSYGERGQY
>TRBJ1-4|TRBV27
ASSPLGQNEKLF
>TRBJ2-1|TRBV2
ASRAGTPNNEQF
>TRBJ2-1|TRBV24-1
ATSVRSNEQF
>TRBJ1-2|TRBV4-2
ASSQGPGEGYYGYT
>TRBJ1-2|TRBV6-5
ASIPGGRNYGYT
>TRBJ1-4|TRBV4-1
ASSRGTGTANEKLF
>TRBJ1-1|TRBV5-1
ASSLWAIGGTEAF
>TRBJ2-1|TRBV11-2
ASSLGLAGAGEQF
>TRBJ2-1|TRBV5-4
ASSLAGLTETHNEQF
>TRBJ1-1|TRBV10-3
AISESLTGGRAF
>TRBJ1-2|TRBV5-4
ASSLGAAANYGYT
>TRBJ2-7|TRBV6-5
AREGGTSQHYEQY
>TRBJ2-2|TRBV7-9
ASSRTTGATGELF
>TRBJ1-1|TRBV5-4
ASSRGQGAVNTEAF
>TRBJ2-1|TRBV5-6
ASSWGLAGADNEQF
>TRBJ1-1|TRBV28
ASISPGQNTEAF
>TRBJ2-2|TRBV7-2
ASSLNGGLPGELF
>TRBJ1-5|TRBV10-1
ATPLDGQSNQPQH
>TRBJ1-5|TRBV12-5
ASGLVLQGRANQPQH
>TRBJ1-6|TRBV20-1
SASQGTNNSPLH
>TRBJ2-1|TRBV6-5
ASTPTGGPYNEQF
>TRBJ1-3|TRBV3-1/TRBV3-2
ASSQGGGATIY
>TRBJ1-2|TRBV11-2
ASSSRTGWNYGYT
>TRBJ2-4|TRBV3-1/TRBV3-2
ASSHRAGGGNIQY
>TRBJ1-5|TRBV30
AWSSGYQPQH
>TRBJ2-3|TRBV24-1
ATSGGTGGTTDTQY
>TRBJ1-1|TRBV5-1
ASSWGQGRITEAF
>TRBJ2-5|TRBV5-3
ARSPRDGQVQETQY
>TRBJ2-1|TRBV12-3/TRBV12-4
ASIQGLGEQF
>TRBJ2-7|TRBV5-1
ASSAQGLAGGLSYEQY
>TRBJ2-3|TRBV11-2
ASSSLAGGPDTDTQY
>TRBJ1-1|TRBV6-5
ASDHSLMNTEAF
>TRBJ1-5|TRBV19
ASSYLGAYQPQH
>TRBJ2-1|TRBV27
ASSFLHRLAGGGWEQF
>TRBJ2-3|TRBV5-1
ASSLTSGGARDTQY
>TRBJ1-1|TRBV6-2/TRBV6-3
ASSLYWLKDQYRGAF
>TRBJ1-6|TRBV18
ASSQYGQGSDSPLH